This T cell receptor (beta chain) is drawn from a study of cytomegalovirus exposure and HLA in healthy donors. Study-wide context: The 120 validation repertoires, a later analysis reported, used the same platform as the 650 to 800 repertoires from the first cohort.

This clone was detected once. Its antigen remains unknown. Germline assignment: CDR1 LNHDA and CDR2 SQIVND (reference sequence). V dropped 5 bases and J dropped 0 bases, with 19 bases sitting between them. The CDR3 sequence is 17 residues long. Overall study findings and caveats: The listing of fewer than 200 TCR beta chains classed them as cytomegalovirus-associated. The dataset shows that most TCR sequences were rare, while some public TCRs occurred in many donors.

Data came from immunoSEQ multiplex PCR; TCRdb stores just in-frame clones and leaves some out. Among about 150,000 clones listed, about 88% were seen once. The genes are TRBV19 and TRBJ1-2, with D hard to call. The sequencing input was PBMCs. The clonotype originates from a man in his late teens or twenties in good health and CMV-seropositive. CDR3: CASSHTPLPLANYGYTF. CDR3 bases: TGTGCCAGTAGTCATACCCCCTTACCCCTAGCTAACTATGGCTACACCTTC. Variable domain in full (rest from reference TRBV19 and TRBJ1-2): DGGITQSPKYLFRKEGQNVTLSCEQNLNHDAMYWYRQDPGQGLRLIYYSQIVNDFQKGDIAEGYSVSREKKESFPLTVTSAQKNPTAFYLCASSHTPLPLANYGYTFGSGTRLTVV.